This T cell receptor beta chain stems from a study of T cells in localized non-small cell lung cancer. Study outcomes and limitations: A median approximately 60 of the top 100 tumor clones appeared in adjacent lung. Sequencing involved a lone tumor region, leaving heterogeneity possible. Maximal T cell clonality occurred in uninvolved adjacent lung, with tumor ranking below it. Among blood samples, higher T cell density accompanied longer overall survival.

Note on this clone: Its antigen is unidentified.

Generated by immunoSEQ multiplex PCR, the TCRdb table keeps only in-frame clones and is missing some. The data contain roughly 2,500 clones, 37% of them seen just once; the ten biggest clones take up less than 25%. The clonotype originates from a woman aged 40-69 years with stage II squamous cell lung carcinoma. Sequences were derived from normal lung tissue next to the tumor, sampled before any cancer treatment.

CDR3: CASKWQGPNYGYTF. CDR3 DNA sequence: TGTGCCAGTAAGTGGCAGGGCCCGAACTATGGCTACACCTTC. This chain joins TRBV19 and TRBJ1-2; tentatively, D is TRBD1 (5 bases). The CDR3 contains 14 residues. V lost 7 bases to trimming and J lost 2 bases, with 14 bases between them. Looked up from germline, CDR1 is LNHDA and CDR2 is SQIVND (reference sequence).